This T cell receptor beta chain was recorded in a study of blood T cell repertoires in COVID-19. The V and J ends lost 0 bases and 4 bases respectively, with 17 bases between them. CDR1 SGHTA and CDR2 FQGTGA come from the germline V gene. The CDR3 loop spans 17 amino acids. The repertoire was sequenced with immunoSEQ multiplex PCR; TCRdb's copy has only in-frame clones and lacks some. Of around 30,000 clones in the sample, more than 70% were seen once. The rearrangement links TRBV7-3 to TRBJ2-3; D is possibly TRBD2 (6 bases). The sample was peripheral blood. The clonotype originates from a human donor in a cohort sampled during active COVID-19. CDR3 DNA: TGTGCCAGCAGCTTAACTAATCGACTAGGAGGATCAGATACGCAGTATTTT. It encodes CASSLTNRLGGSDTQYF.